This TCR beta chain was observed in a study of blood T cell repertoires in COVID-19. Overall study: Acute-phase and convalescent COVID-19 samples originated in the United States, Italy and Spain. From T cells, B-cell-depleted T cells, or PBMCs came the material, which was cDNA or gDNA.

Between the trimmed V and J ends, which lost 7 bases and 0 bases, there was a span of 11 bases. The CDR3 length is 14 residues. Germline V lookup: CDR1 SEHNR, CDR2 FQNEAQ (reference sequence). In the authors' methods: Cell counts per sample came from amplifying reference gene primers. Repertoires were generated with immunoSEQ multiplex PCR, while TCRdb's copy carries only in-frame clones and drops some. Clone size and V and J calls were adopted from that table, with D and trimming inferred from the DNA. The data hold hundreds of thousands of clones, with 75% to 90% observed a single time. The sample comprised peripheral blood. The source is a man between 18 and 35 years old with active or convalescent COVID-19. The chain uses TRBV7-9 and TRBJ2-3, with TRBD1 as a possible D gene (5 bases). CDR3 residues: CASTHRLSTDTQYF. In nucleotides, the CDR3 is TGTGCCAGCACCCACAGGTTAAGCACAGATACGCAGTATTTT.